Listed below are T cell receptor beta chains from one sample, sequenced in a study of cytomegalovirus exposure and HLA in healthy donors. Produced via immunoSEQ multiplex PCR; TCRdb's table is partial and in-frame only. The data contain about 160,000 clones, approximately 79% of them singletons. Source material: PBMCs. These receptors originate from a man aged 55 to 70 in good health and CMV-seronegative. Both conserved end residues are part of each CDR3. A D gene is named only where the DNA matches it firmly. Size tells how often a clone was seen (once, few, many) or the class of an expanded clone, and some rows leave it out.

j_gene	d_gene	abundance	v_gene	CDR3nt	CDR3aa
TRBJ2-5	NA	few	TRBV19	TGTGCCAGTAGTACCCCTCCCATCCACATACCCTACTTC	CASSTPPIHIPYF
TRBJ2-5	NA	NA	TRBV12-5	TGTGCTAGTGCCGCCCCCCCTAGATCGGAGACCCAGTACTTC	CASAAPPRSETQYF
TRBJ1-2	NA	few	TRBV28	TGTGCCAGCACCCGGGGAGGGAACTATGGCTACACCTTC	CASTRGGNYGYTF
TRBJ1-1	TRBD1	NA	TRBV10-1	TGCGCCAGCAGTCCCGGGACAGACCTAAGTACTGAAGCTTTCTTT	CASSPGTDLSTEAFF
TRBJ1-5	NA	NA	TRBV19	TGTGCCAGTAGTAAACTACTACGTTCGGATCTCAGCGGCAATCAGCCCCAGCATTTT	CASSKLLRSDLSGNQPQHF
TRBJ2-7	TRBD2	NA	TRBV27	TGTGCCAGCAGTTTATCAGGACTAGGCGAGCAGTACTTC	CASSLSGLGEQYF
TRBJ1-3	TRBD1	NA	TRBV19	TGTGCCAGTAGTTCTCGGACAGGGGGCGGTCGGACCATATATTTT	CASSSRTGGGRTIYF
TRBJ2-1	NA	NA	TRBV11-2	TGTGCCAGCAGCTTTTCCGGGGGGCTAATCTTC	CASSFSGGLIF
TRBJ2-7	TRBD1	NA	TRBV28	TGTGCCAGCAGCCCCGTGAGGGGGCGGGACGAGCAGTACTTC	CASSPVRGRDEQYF
TRBJ2-7	NA	NA	TRBV7-2	TGTGCCAGCAGCCCCTTGGCTGCAGACTACGAGCAGTACTTC	CASSPLAADYEQYF
TRBJ2-1	TRBD1	NA	TRBV6-5	TGTGCCAGCAGTACCCGGGACAGGGGTGGCGTGGGGCAGTTCTTC	CASSTRDRGGVGQFF
TRBJ1-5	NA	NA	TRBV7-2	TGTGCCAGCAGCTTAGCCCCGGAGGTAGAGAGTCAGCCCCAGCATTTT	CASSLAPEVESQPQHF
TRBJ1-4	NA	NA	TRBV6-6	TGTGCCAGCACTCACACGGGGGGGTCTAATGAAAAACTGTTTTTT	CASTHTGGSNEKLFF
TRBJ2-1	TRBD2	NA	TRBV9	TGTGCCAGCAGCGTAGGGATCAGCGGGGGGAATCCTTACAATGAGCAGTTCTTC	CASSVGISGGNPYNEQFF
TRBJ1-5	NA	NA	TRBV7-6	TGTGCCAGCAGCTTATCAGGTGGCAATCAGCCCCAGCATTTT	CASSLSGGNQPQHF
TRBJ2-2	NA	few	TRBV19	TGTGCCAGTAGTACGCAGGGTACCACCGGGGAGCTGTTTTTT	CASSTQGTTGELFF
TRBJ2-1	TRBD1	NA	TRBV27	TGTGCCAGCAGTTTACAGGGGGTCCACAATGAGCAGTTCTTC	CASSLQGVHNEQFF
TRBJ1-2	TRBD1	NA	TRBV27	TGTGCCAGCAGTCCGACGGAGGGGGCGCATTATGGCTACACCTTC	CASSPTEGAHYGYTF
TRBJ2-3	NA	few	TRBV9	TGTGCCAGCAGTGGAGGGGGCGACGATACGCAGTATTTT	CASSGGGDDTQYF
TRBJ2-3	TRBD2	NA	TRBV6-5	TGTGCCAGCAGTTGGAGAGCGGGAGGGAGCACAGATACGCAGTATTTT	CASSWRAGGSTDTQYF
TRBJ2-2	TRBD2	once	TRBV19	TGTGCCAGTAGTAAAATACTAGCGGCAAACACCGGGGAGCTGTTTTTT	CASSKILAANTGELFF
TRBJ2-3	TRBD1	once	TRBV6-1	TGTGCCAGCAGTGGTTATGCAGGGGGCGGGGCAGATACGCAGTATTTT	CASSGYAGGGADTQYF
TRBJ2-2	TRBD2	once	TRBV5-1	TGCGCCAGCGTCCCCTTAGCGGGAGGGCGAAACACCGGGGAGCTGTTTTTT	CASVPLAGGRNTGELFF
TRBJ2-1	TRBD2	few	TRBV29-1	TGCAGCGTGGAGCTAGCGGCAAAGACGTCCTACAATGAGCAGTTCTTC	CSVELAAKTSYNEQFF
TRBJ2-6	NA	NA	TRBV5-4	TGTGCCAGCAGCGCCAGGTGGGAGACCTCCTCTGGGGCCAACGTCCTGACTTTC	CASSARWETSSGANVLTF
TRBJ2-7	NA	NA	TRBV28	TGTGCCAGCAGTTTATCAGGGGCCTACGAGCAGTACTTC	CASSLSGAYEQYF
TRBJ2-5	NA	NA	TRBV7-9	TGTGCCAGCAGCTTAGAAACCCACCCGAGGACCCAGTACTTC	CASSLETHPRTQYF
TRBJ1-2	TRBD1	NA	TRBV7-3	TGTGCCAGCAGCCCGAGCCAGGGGGCTGGCTATGGCTACACCTTC	CASSPSQGAGYGYTF
TRBJ2-7	NA	NA	TRBV5-6	TGTGCCAGCAGCACTAGCAATTTTGGAGGCTACGAGCAGTACTTC	CASSTSNFGGYEQYF
TRBJ2-3	NA	NA	TRBV9	TGTGCCAGCAGCGCGGGGGGAGGGGGGACAGATACGCAGTATTTT	CASSAGGGGTDTQYF
TRBJ2-7	TRBD2	NA	TRBV10-2	TGCGCCAGCAGTGAACTAGCGGGGGAATACGAGCAGTACTTC	CASSELAGEYEQYF
TRBJ2-1	NA	NA	TRBV10-3	TGTGCCATCAGTGGAGAGGGCGGTTCCGGACCCGGGATAAATGAGCAGTTCTTC	CAISGEGGSGPGINEQFF
TRBJ1-5	TRBD1	once	TRBV4-1	TGCGCCAGCAGCCCTTATGGAACCATCGGGACAGACAATCAGCCCCAGCATTTT	CASSPYGTIGTDNQPQHF
TRBJ2-5	NA	NA	TRBV7-2	TGTGCCAGCAGCTTAGGAGGGCTTCAAGAGACCCAGTACTTC	CASSLGGLQETQYF
TRBJ1-2	NA	NA	TRBV5-1	TGCGCCAGCAGCTTGGACGGGGACATTAAAGGGTATGGCTACACCTTC	CASSLDGDIKGYGYTF
TRBJ2-7	TRBD2	NA	TRBV27	TGTGCCAGCAGTTTATCTGCGGGAGGGGGCGAGCAGTACTTC	CASSLSAGGGEQYF
TRBJ2-3	TRBD2	NA	TRBV5-6	TGTGCCAGCAGCTCCTTGGGCGGGAGGGGCACAGATACGCAGTATTTT	CASSSLGGRGTDTQYF
TRBJ1-4	TRBD1	few	TRBV7-9	TGTGCCAGCAGCATCGGGACAGGGGGCGCGAGTATTCATGAAAAACTGTTTTTT	CASSIGTGGASIHEKLFF
TRBJ2-7	TRBD2	NA	TRBV7-2	TGTGCCAGCAGCTCCCCGGCAGGGTCGACTAGCGGGAAGGTGTACTTC	CASSSPAGSTSGKVYF
TRBJ2-7	TRBD2	NA	TRBV27	TGTGCCAGCAGTTGGACTAGCGGGGGGAACTACGAGCAGTACTTC	CASSWTSGGNYEQYF